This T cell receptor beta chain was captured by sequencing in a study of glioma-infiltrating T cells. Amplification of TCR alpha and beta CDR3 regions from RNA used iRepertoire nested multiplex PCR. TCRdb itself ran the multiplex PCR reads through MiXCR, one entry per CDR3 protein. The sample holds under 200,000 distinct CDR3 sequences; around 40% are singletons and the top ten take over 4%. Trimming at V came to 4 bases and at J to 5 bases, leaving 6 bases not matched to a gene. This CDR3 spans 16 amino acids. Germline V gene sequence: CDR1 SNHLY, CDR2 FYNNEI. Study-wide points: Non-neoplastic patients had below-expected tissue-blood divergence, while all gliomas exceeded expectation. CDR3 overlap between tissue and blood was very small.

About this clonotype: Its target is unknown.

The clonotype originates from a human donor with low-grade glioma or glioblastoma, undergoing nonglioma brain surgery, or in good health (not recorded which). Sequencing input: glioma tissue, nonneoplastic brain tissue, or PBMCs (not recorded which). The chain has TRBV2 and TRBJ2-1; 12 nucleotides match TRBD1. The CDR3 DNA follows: TGTGCCAGCAGTGGGTTCGGGACAGGGGGCCACAATGAGCAGTTCTTC. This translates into CASSGFGTGGHNEQFF.